This paragraph covers one TCR beta chain sequence. The repertoire was sequenced with immunoSEQ multiplex PCR; TCRdb's copy has only in-frame clones and lacks some. The profile covers around 25,000 clones, with 85% to 90% appearing a single time and 0.9% to 1.4% taken by the ten largest. The sample originates from a study of T cells in localized non-small cell lung cancer. V shed 0 bases and J shed 2 bases, with 9 bases lying between them. This CDR3 has 15 amino acids. CDR1 is SGDLS, CDR2 YYNGEE, per germline. The sequence was collected from a woman aged 40 to 75 with stage I lung adenocarcinoma. The specimen comprised peripheral blood, sampled before any cancer treatment. The rearrangement uses TRBV9 and TRBJ2-1; D may match TRBD1 or TRBD2 (5 bases each). The CDR3: CASSVVTGPYNEQFF. The CDR3 region has the DNA TGTGCCAGCAGCGTAGTAACGGGGCCCTACAATGAGCAGTTCTTC. The entire variable domain, with the rest obtained from reference TRBV9 and TRBJ2-1, is as follows: DSGVTQTPKHLITATGQRVTLRCSPRSGDLSVYWYQQSLDQGLQFLIQYYNGEERAKGNILERFSAQQFPDLHSELNLSSLELGDSALYFCASSVVTGPYNEQFFGPGTRLTVL.